These T cell receptor beta chains were read from a single sample in a study of blood T cell repertoires in COVID-19. TCRdb's copy holds only in-frame clones and misses some; the assay was immunoSEQ multiplex PCR. Of approximately 490,000 clones listed, approximately 90% are singletons. The sample consisted of PBMCs or T cells enriched from blood (not recorded which). Receptor source: a woman aged 55-69 years who had recovered from COVID-19. Both conserved end residues are part of each CDR3. A D gene is named only where the DNA matches it firmly. Expanded clones are given a class, and other clones once, few, many or no size at all.

D: NA; size: NA; V: TRBV7-9; J: TRBJ2-7; DNA: TGTGCCAGCAGCACAACAGGGACCCGCTCCTACGAGCAGTACTTC; CDR3: CASSTTGTRSYEQYF
D: TRBD1; size: NA; V: TRBV5-4; J: TRBJ1-4; DNA: TGTGCCAGCAGCCTAGGACAGGCTAATGAAAAACTGTTTTTT; CDR3: CASSLGQANEKLFF
D: NA; size: NA; V: TRBV9; J: TRBJ1-1; DNA: TGTGCCAGCAGCGTAGTCGGCAGGGCTAGTGAAGCTTTCTTT; CDR3: CASSVVGRASEAFF
D: TRBD1; size: NA; V: TRBV9; J: TRBJ1-4; DNA: TGTGCCAGCAGCGTAAGGCCAACAGGGGCGACTGAAAAACTGTTTTTT; CDR3: CASSVRPTGATEKLFF
D: TRBD1; size: NA; V: TRBV5-1; J: TRBJ1-2; DNA: TGCGCCAGCAGCTTGGGGACAGGGGGCTACTATGGCTACACCTTC; CDR3: CASSLGTGGYYGYTF
D: TRBD1; size: NA; V: TRBV6-1; J: TRBJ2-3; DNA: TGTGCCAGCAGTGATGGACAGGCAAGCACAGATACGCAGTATTTT; CDR3: CASSDGQASTDTQYF
D: NA; size: NA; V: TRBV24-1; J: TRBJ1-2; DNA: TGTGCCACCAGTGAGCTAGGGGATGGCTACACCTTC; CDR3: CATSELGDGYTF
D: NA; size: once; V: TRBV2; J: TRBJ2-1; DNA: TGTGCCAGCAGGGAAACTTCGGGTATATCAGCCTACAATGAGCAGTTCTTC; CDR3: CASRETSGISAYNEQFF
D: TRBD2; size: NA; V: TRBV12-5; J: TRBJ2-5; DNA: TGTGCTAGTGGTTCTCCTAGACTAGCGCGAGAGACCCAGTACTTC; CDR3: CASGSPRLARETQYF
D: NA; size: NA; V: TRBV7-2; J: TRBJ1-1; DNA: TGTGCCAGCAGCTTAGTGGGCGCTGAAGCTTTCTTT; CDR3: CASSLVGAEAFF
D: NA; size: NA; V: TRBV7-2; J: TRBJ2-7; DNA: TGTGCCAGCAGCTTATCGGGCTCCTACGAGCAGTACTTC; CDR3: CASSLSGSYEQYF
D: NA; size: NA; V: TRBV18; J: TRBJ1-2; DNA: TGTGCCAGCTCACCAGACAGGAACCAGAACTATGGCTACACCTTC; CDR3: CASSPDRNQNYGYTF
D: TRBD1; size: few; V: TRBV2; J: TRBJ2-1; DNA: TGTGCCAGCAAGGAGGGGGGCACGGGACAGGGAGGAGAGCAGTTCTTC; CDR3: CASKEGGTGQGGEQFF
D: NA; size: NA; V: TRBV5-1; J: TRBJ1-1; DNA: TGCGCCAGCAGCAGTACAGGTGGGGTGAACACTGAAGCTTTCTTT; CDR3: CASSSTGGVNTEAFF
D: NA; size: once; V: TRBV24-1; J: TRBJ1-5; DNA: TGTGCCACCAGTGACAGGAGCAATCAGCCCCAGCATTTT; CDR3: CATSDRSNQPQHF
D: NA; size: NA; V: TRBV5-8; J: TRBJ2-7; DNA: TGTGCCAGCAGCGTAGGGTTACGGGAGCCTTACGAGCAGTACTTC; CDR3: CASSVGLREPYEQYF
D: NA; size: few; V: TRBV30; J: TRBJ1-2; DNA: TGTGCCTGGAGTGTAGGTGGACAGACGACCTTC; CDR3: CAWSVGGQTTF
D: NA; size: NA; V: TRBV19; J: TRBJ1-5; DNA: TGTGCCAGTAGTATACATCCCTACAGGGTAAGCAATCAGCCCCAGCATTTT; CDR3: CASSIHPYRVSNQPQHF
D: TRBD2; size: few; V: TRBV5-1; J: TRBJ2-2; DNA: TGCGCCAGCAGCTTGGCGGCTAGCGGGGGTTCTGGTACCGGGGAGCTGTTTTTT; CDR3: CASSLAASGGSGTGELFF
D: NA; size: NA; V: TRBV6-5; J: TRBJ1-2; DNA: TGTGCCAGCAACAACAGACGTACAGCTAACTATGGCTACACCTTC; CDR3: CASNNRRTANYGYTF
D: NA; size: NA; V: TRBV6-5; J: TRBJ2-7; DNA: TGTGCCAGCAGCCACCCTAAAGCAGGGGTTCTCGAGCAGTACTTC; CDR3: CASSHPKAGVLEQYF
D: NA; size: NA; V: TRBV19; J: TRBJ1-6; DNA: TGTGCCAGTAGTAGAGAGAGACAGCTCAATTCACCCCTCCACTTT; CDR3: CASSRERQLNSPLHF
D: NA; size: NA; V: TRBV4-1; J: TRBJ1-6; DNA: TGCGCCAGCAGCCTGACCCACAGGGAATCATCCTTGATCGCCCAAACACCCCTCCACTTT; CDR3: CASSLTHRESSLIAQTPLHF
D: NA; size: NA; V: TRBV6-5; J: TRBJ1-2; DNA: TGTGCCAGCAGCTCACCTACAGGGCCCTATGGCTACACCTTC; CDR3: CASSSPTGPYGYTF
D: NA; size: NA; V: TRBV7-9; J: TRBJ1-3; DNA: TGTGCCAGCAGCTTTAAAGGGGGCTCTGGAAACACCATATATTTT; CDR3: CASSFKGGSGNTIYF
D: NA; size: NA; V: TRBV15; J: TRBJ2-5; DNA: TGTGCCACCAGCAGCCCAGGGGCCGTAGGAGAGACCCAGTACTTC; CDR3: CATSSPGAVGETQYF
D: TRBD1; size: NA; V: TRBV7-9; J: TRBJ1-5; DNA: TGTGCCAGCAGCGCGACAGGGGTCAATCAGCCCCAGCATTTT; CDR3: CASSATGVNQPQHF
D: NA; size: NA; V: TRBV11-2; J: TRBJ1-1; DNA: TGTGCCAGCAGCCCCCCGAGTCAGGGCCCGAACACTGAAGCTTTCTTT; CDR3: CASSPPSQGPNTEAFF
D: NA; size: NA; V: TRBV19; J: TRBJ1-3; DNA: TGTGCCAGTAGTATAAGGGGCTCTGGAAACACCATATATTTT; CDR3: CASSIRGSGNTIYF
D: NA; size: once; V: TRBV12-3/TRBV12-4; J: TRBJ2-3; DNA: TGTGCCAGCAGCCCCCAGAGGCAGGATACGCAGTATTTT; CDR3: CASSPQRQDTQYF
D: NA; size: NA; V: TRBV6-5; J: TRBJ1-2; DNA: TGTGCCAGCAGTTACTCAGCAGGCAGATATGGCTACACCTTC; CDR3: CASSYSAGRYGYTF
D: TRBD1; size: NA; V: TRBV2; J: TRBJ1-2; DNA: TGTGCCAGCAGGCGCTCGACAGGGATTATCAACTATGGCTACACCTTC; CDR3: CASRRSTGIINYGYTF
D: NA; size: NA; V: TRBV4-1; J: TRBJ2-3; DNA: TGCGCCAGCAGCTCGCGACAGACAGATACGCAGTATTTT; CDR3: CASSSRQTDTQYF